Given below is one TCR beta chain in context. This record comes from a study of T cell repertoires in ileal Crohn's disease. Study summary: About half of patients got postoperative therapy: about twelve thiopurines, over 15 anti-TNF.

Some clones are missing from TCRdb's copy, which holds only in-frame ones; the method was immunoSEQ multiplex PCR. The sample carries some 12,000 clones, 65% to 80% recorded once. Sequenced input: ileal tissue. This receptor was obtained from an adult with Crohn's disease.

The CDR3 reads CASSLGRGGASRTGELFF. For the CDR3, the DNA is TGTGCCAGCAGCTTAGGTCGCGGAGGGGCATCTCGGACCGGGGAGCTGTTTTTT. The rearrangement links TRBV11-2 to TRBJ2-2, with D maybe TRBD2 (6 bases). This CDR3 comprises 18 residues. From germline, CDR1 is SGHAT and CDR2 FQNNGV. The germline V and J ends were trimmed by 1 base and 5 bases, with 20 bases remaining between them. The full variable domain, rest sourced from reference TRBV11-2 and TRBJ2-2, is EAGVAQSPRYKIIEKRQSVAFWCNPISGHATLYWYQQILGQGPKLLIQFQNNGVVDDSQLPKDRFSAERLKGVDSTLKIQPAKLEDSAVYLCASSLGRGGASRTGELFFGEGSRLTVL.